The T cell receptor beta chain described here comes from a study of shared clonotypes between healthy human individuals. General observations from the study: The four-donor shared clonotypes exceeded non-shared clonotypes in generation probability, with non-shared ones scoring lower.

The CDR3 totals 15 residues. V lost 2 bases and J 2 bases, leaving 13 bases between the germline ends. Germline V gene data show CDR1 as MDHEN and CDR2 as SYDVKM. CD45RO-negative, CCR7-positively selected cells formed the naive CD8 fraction, excluding terminally differentiated effector memory CD45RA+ cells. A word on this clone: The antigen is unknown.

TCRdb keeps only in-frame clones here, not all; method: immunoSEQ multiplex PCR. The sample has about 2.2 million clones; 90% to 95% are singletons. The sequence derives from a man younger than 35 in good health. Some clones in this sample may be carry-over from other donors' samples. V usage is TRBV28 and J usage is TRBJ2-7; the D is unclear. Sequenced input: naive CD8+ T cells from PBMCs. The CDR3 DNA follows: TGTGCCAGCAGTTTAGGTGTTTTCAAAACCTACGAGCAGTACTTC. This codes for CASSLGVFKTYEQYF.